Listed below are T cell receptor beta chains from one sample, sequenced in a study of blood T cells in healthy people across ages. TCRdb re-analysed the 5' RACE reads in MiXCR, keeping a single row per CDR3 protein. Of over a million distinct CDR3 sequences detected, 40% to 45% appear once; the ten largest clones hold around 18%. The sequenced sample was blood. The origin of the receptors is a woman aged 60 to 75 in good health. Each CDR3 is given without its conserved first and last residue.

j_call,v_call,cdr3_aa
TRBJ1-2,TRBV6-5,ASSYRGYYGYT
TRBJ2-1,TRBV5-1,ASSLVAGVPYNEQF
TRBJ1-2,TRBV20-1,SASEGQNYGYT
TRBJ1-5,TRBV27,ASSSQAGWNQPQH
TRBJ2-7,TRBV2,ASSAGTYALYEQY
TRBJ2-1,TRBV6-1,ASSSLAGGGGLEQF
TRBJ1-4,TRBV28,ASSLYGGHLGGATNEKLF
TRBJ1-2,TRBV5-1,ASSLEAGGVANYGYT
TRBJ2-7,TRBV29-1,SVEVGGGMGEQY
TRBJ2-7,TRBV7-2,ASSLDRRLAGLGDEQY